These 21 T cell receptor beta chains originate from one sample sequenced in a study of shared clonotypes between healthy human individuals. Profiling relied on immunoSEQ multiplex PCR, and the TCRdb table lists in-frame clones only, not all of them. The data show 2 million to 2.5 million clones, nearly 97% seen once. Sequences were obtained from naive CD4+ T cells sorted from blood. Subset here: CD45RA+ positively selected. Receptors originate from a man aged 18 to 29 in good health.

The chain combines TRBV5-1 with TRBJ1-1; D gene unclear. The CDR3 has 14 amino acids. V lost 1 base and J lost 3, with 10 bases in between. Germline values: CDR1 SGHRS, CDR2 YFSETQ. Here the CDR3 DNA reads TGCGCCAGCAGCTTGTCGCCGGACCACACTGAAGCTTTCTTT. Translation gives CASSLSPDHTEAFF.

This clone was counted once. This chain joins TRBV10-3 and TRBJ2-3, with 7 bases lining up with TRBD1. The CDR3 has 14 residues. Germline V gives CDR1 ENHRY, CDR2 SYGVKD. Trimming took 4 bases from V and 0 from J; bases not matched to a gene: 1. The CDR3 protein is CAISAGQSTDTQYF. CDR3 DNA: TGTGCCATCAGTGCGGGACAGAGCACAGATACGCAGTATTTT.

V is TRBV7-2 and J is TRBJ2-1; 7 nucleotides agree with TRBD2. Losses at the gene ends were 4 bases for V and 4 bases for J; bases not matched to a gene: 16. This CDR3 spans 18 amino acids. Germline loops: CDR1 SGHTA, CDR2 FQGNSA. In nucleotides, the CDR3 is TGTGCCAGCAGCTCCCGGTCGGCTAGCGGAGGCCTTTACAATGAGCAGTTCTTC. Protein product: CASSSRSASGGLYNEQFF.

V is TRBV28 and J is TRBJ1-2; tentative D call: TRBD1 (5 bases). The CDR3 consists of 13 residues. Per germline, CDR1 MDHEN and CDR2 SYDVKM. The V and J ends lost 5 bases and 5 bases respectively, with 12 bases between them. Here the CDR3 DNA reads TGTGCCAGCAGTACGAGGGGTCTATATGGCTACACCTTC. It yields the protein CASSTRGLYGYTF.

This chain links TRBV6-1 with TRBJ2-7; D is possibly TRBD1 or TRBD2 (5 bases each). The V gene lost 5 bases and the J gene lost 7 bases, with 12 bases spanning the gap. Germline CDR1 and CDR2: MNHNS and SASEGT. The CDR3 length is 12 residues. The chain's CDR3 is CASSPPWGEQYF. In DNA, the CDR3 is TGTGCCAGCAGTCCCCCTTGGGGGGAGCAGTACTTC.

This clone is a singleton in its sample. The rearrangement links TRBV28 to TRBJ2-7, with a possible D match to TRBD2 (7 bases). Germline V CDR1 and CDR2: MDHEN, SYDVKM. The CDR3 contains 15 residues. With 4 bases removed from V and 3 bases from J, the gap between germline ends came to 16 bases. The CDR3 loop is CASSSRRGGVYEQYF. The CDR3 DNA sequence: TGTGCCAGCAGTTCCCGGAGGGGGGGCGTCTACGAGCAGTACTTC.

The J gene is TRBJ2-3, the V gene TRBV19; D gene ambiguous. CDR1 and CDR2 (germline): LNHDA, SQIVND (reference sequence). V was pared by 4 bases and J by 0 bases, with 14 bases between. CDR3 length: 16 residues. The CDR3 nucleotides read TGTGCCAGTAGTACCTTGAGGTCTTATAGCACAGATACGCAGTATTTT. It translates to CASSTLRSYSTDTQYF.

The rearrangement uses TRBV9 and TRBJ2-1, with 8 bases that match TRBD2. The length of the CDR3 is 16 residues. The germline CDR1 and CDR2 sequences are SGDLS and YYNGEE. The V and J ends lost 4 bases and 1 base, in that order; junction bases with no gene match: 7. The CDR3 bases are TGTGCCAGCAGCACACGGACTAGCTTGTCCTACAATGAGCAGTTCTTC. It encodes CASSTRTSLSYNEQFF.

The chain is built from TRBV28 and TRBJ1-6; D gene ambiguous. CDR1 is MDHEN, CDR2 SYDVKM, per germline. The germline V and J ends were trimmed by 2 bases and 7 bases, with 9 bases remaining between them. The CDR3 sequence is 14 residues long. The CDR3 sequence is CASSLGNSNSPLHF. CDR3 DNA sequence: TGTGCCAGCAGTTTAGGAAACTCCAATTCACCCCTCCACTTT.

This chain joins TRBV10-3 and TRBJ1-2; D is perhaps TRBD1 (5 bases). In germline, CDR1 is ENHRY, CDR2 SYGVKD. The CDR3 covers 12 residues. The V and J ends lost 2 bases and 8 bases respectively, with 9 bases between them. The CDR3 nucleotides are TGTGCCATCAGTGAGGTGGGGGAGGGCTACACCTTC. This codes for CAISEVGEGYTF.

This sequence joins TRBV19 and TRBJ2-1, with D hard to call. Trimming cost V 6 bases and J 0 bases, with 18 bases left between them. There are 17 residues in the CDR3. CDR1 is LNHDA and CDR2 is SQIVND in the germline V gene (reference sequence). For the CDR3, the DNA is TGTGCCAGTAGCCCGTCGACTTTTTCGAGCTCCTACAATGAGCAGTTCTTC. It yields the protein CASSPSTFSSSYNEQFF.

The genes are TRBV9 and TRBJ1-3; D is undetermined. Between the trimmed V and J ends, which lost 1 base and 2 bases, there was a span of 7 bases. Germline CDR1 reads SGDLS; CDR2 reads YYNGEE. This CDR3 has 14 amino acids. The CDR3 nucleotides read TGTGCCAGCAGCGTAAGTACAGCTGGAAACACCATATATTTT. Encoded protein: CASSVSTAGNTIYF.

This CDR3 reads CASSYLRAGELFF. Written as DNA, the CDR3 is TGTGCCAGCAGTTATCTTAGGGCCGGGGAGCTGTTTTTT. The chain carries TRBV6-5 and TRBJ2-2; D not certain. The germline V gene has CDR1 MNHEY and CDR2 SVGAGI. This CDR3 is built from 13 residues. The V end was cut by 3 bases, the J end by 6 bases, with 8 bases between.

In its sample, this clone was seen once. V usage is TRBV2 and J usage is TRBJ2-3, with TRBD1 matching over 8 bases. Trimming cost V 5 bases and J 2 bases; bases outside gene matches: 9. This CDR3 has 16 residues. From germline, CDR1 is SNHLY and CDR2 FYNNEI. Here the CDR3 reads CASSIRQGKATDTQYF. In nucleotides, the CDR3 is TGTGCCAGCAGTATAAGACAGGGGAAAGCCACAGATACGCAGTATTTT.

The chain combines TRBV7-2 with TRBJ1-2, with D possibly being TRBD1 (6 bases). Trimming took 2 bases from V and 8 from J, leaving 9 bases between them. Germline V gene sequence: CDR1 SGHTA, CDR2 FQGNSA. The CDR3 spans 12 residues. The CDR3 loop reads CASSLPGEGYTF. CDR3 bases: TGTGCCAGCAGCTTACCAGGGGAAGGCTACACCTTC. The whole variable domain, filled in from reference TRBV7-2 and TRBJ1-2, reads GAGVSQSPSNKVTEKGKDVELRCDPISGHTALYWYRQSLGQGLEFLIYFQGNSAPDKSGLPSDRFSAERTGGSVSTLTIQRTQQEDSAVYLCASSLPGEGYTFGSGTRLTVV.

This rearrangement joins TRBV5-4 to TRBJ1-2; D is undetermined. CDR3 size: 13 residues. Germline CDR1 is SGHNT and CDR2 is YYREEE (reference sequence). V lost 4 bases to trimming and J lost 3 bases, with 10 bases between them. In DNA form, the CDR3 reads TGTGCCAGCAGCGGAGGGAATCACTATGGCTACACCTTC. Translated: CASSGGNHYGYTF.

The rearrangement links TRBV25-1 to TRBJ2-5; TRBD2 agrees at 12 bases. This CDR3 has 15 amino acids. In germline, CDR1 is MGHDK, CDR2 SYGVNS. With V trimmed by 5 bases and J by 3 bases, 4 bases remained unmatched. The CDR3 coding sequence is TGTGCCAGCAGTTCGACTAGCGGGGGAAAAGAGACCCAGTACTTC. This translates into CASSSTSGGKETQYF.

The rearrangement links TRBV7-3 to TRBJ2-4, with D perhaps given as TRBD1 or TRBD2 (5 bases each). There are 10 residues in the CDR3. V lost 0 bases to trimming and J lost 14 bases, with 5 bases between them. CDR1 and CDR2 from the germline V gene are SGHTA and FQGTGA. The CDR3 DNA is TGTGCCAGCAGCTTAACGGGGGAGTACTTC. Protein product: CASSLTGEYF.

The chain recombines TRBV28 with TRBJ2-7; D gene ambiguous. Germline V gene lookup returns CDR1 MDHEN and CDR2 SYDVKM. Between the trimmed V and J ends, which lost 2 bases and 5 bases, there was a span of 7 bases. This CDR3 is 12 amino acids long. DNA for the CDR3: TGTGCCAGCAGTTTAACCCTCAACGAGCAGTACTTC. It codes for CASSLTLNEQYF.

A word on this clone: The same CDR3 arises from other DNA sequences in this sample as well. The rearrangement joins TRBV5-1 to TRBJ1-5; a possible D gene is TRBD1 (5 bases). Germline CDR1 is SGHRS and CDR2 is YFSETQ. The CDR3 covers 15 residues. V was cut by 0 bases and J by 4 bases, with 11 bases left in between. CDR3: CASSLAGTENQPQHF. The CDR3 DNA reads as TGCGCCAGCAGCTTGGCCGGGACGGAGAATCAGCCCCAGCATTTT.

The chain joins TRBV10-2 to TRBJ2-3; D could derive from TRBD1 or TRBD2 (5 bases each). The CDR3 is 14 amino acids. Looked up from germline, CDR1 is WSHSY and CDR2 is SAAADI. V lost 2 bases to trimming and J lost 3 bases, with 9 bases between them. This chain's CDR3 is CASSEGGRTDTQYF. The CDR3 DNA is TGCGCCAGCAGTGAGGGGGGAAGGACAGATACGCAGTATTTT.